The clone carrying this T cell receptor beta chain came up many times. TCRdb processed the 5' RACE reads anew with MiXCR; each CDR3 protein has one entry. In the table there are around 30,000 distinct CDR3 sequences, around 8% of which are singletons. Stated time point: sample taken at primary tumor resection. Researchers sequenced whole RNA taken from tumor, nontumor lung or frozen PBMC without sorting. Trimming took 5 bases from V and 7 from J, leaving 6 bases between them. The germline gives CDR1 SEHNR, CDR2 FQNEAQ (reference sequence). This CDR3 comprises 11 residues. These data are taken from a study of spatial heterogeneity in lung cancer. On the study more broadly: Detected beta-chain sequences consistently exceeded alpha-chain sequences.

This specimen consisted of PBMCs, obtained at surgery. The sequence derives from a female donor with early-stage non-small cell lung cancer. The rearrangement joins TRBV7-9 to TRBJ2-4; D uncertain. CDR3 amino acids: CASSPINIQYF. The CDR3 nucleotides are TGTGCCAGCAGCCCCATCAACATTCAGTACTTC.